This is a list of T cell receptor beta chains from one sample in a study of cytomegalovirus exposure and HLA in healthy donors. This table comes from immunoSEQ multiplex PCR, and its TCRdb copy is limited to in-frame clones, with some not included. The sample yields 150,000 to 200,000 clones, about 86% seen once. Sequencing was performed on PBMCs. These receptors came from a woman under 40 in good health and CMV-seronegative. The CDR3 runs from the conserved cysteine through the conserved F or W. A D gene is named only where the DNA matches it firmly. The listing skips clone size in some rows; elsewhere it reads once, few, many or a size class.

cdr3_nt: TGTGCCAGCAGATCGCGGGACAGGCCTACCTACGAGCAGTACTTC; cdr3_aa: CASRSRDRPTYEQYF; d_call: TRBD1; j_call: TRBJ2-7; cdr3_length: 15; clone_size: .; v_call: TRBV6-1
cdr3_nt: TGTGCCAGCAGTTTAAAAACCGGGACTAGCGGGAACAATAAACTCTCCTACAATGAGCAGTTCTTC; cdr3_aa: CASSLKTGTSGNNKLSYNEQFF; d_call: TRBD2; j_call: TRBJ2-1; cdr3_length: 22; clone_size: .; v_call: TRBV28
cdr3_nt: TGTGCCAGCAGTTTATCGGGGACGGGGGCCTACGAGCAGTACTTC; cdr3_aa: CASSLSGTGAYEQYF; d_call: .; j_call: TRBJ2-7; cdr3_length: 15; clone_size: .; v_call: TRBV27
cdr3_nt: TGTGCCAGCAGCTTAGGGCAGCACTCCGGGGAGACCCAGTACTTC; cdr3_aa: CASSLGQHSGETQYF; d_call: .; j_call: TRBJ2-5; cdr3_length: 15; clone_size: .; v_call: TRBV7-6
cdr3_nt: TGCGCCAGCAGCTTGGTTCCGGGAGATTATGGCTACACCTTC; cdr3_aa: CASSLVPGDYGYTF; d_call: .; j_call: TRBJ1-2; cdr3_length: 14; clone_size: .; v_call: TRBV5-1
cdr3_nt: TGTGCCAGCCTGCCTGCGACAGGGTCCTTCTATAGCAATCAGCCCCAGCATTTT; cdr3_aa: CASLPATGSFYSNQPQHF; d_call: TRBD1; j_call: TRBJ1-5; cdr3_length: 18; clone_size: .; v_call: TRBV5-8
cdr3_nt: TGTGCCAGCAGGCGACAGGGCTACACAGATACGCAGTATTTT; cdr3_aa: CASRRQGYTDTQYF; d_call: TRBD1; j_call: TRBJ2-3; cdr3_length: 14; clone_size: few; v_call: TRBV6-1
cdr3_nt: TGTGCCAGCAGCTTAGATACGGCTAGCGGGAGATCTGAGTTCTTC; cdr3_aa: CASSLDTASGRSEFF; d_call: TRBD2; j_call: TRBJ2-1; cdr3_length: 15; clone_size: .; v_call: TRBV7-2
cdr3_nt: TGTGCCAGTAGTAGCCGGGAGCCCCACGGGGCCAACGTCCTGACTTTC; cdr3_aa: CASSSREPHGANVLTF; d_call: .; j_call: TRBJ2-6; cdr3_length: 16; clone_size: .; v_call: TRBV19
cdr3_nt: TGTGCCATCAGTGGGGACAGTAGCAATCAGCCCCAGCATTTT; cdr3_aa: CAISGDSSNQPQHF; d_call: TRBD1; j_call: TRBJ1-5; cdr3_length: 14; clone_size: .; v_call: TRBV10-3
cdr3_nt: TGCGCCAGCAGTGACCAAAAACAGGGGGTGTCTTACGATGAGCAGTTCTTC; cdr3_aa: CASSDQKQGVSYDEQFF; d_call: TRBD1; j_call: TRBJ2-1; cdr3_length: 17; clone_size: .; v_call: TRBV10-1
cdr3_nt: TGTGCCACCGACGTCGGGACAGGGTTAAGCACTGAAGCTTTCTTT; cdr3_aa: CATDVGTGLSTEAFF; d_call: TRBD1; j_call: TRBJ1-1; cdr3_length: 15; clone_size: .; v_call: TRBV7-9
cdr3_nt: TGTGCCAGCAGCCCTTGGACTAGCGGGAGGTATGAGCAGTTCTTC; cdr3_aa: CASSPWTSGRYEQFF; d_call: TRBD2; j_call: TRBJ2-1; cdr3_length: 15; clone_size: .; v_call: TRBV7-2
cdr3_nt: TGTGCCAGCAGCGTAGAATGGGCCTCCCATTCACCCCTCCACTTT; cdr3_aa: CASSVEWASHSPLHF; d_call: .; j_call: TRBJ1-6; cdr3_length: 15; clone_size: .; v_call: TRBV9
cdr3_nt: TGTGCCAGCAGTTTGCTAGCGGGGTCAAATGAGCAGTTCTTC; cdr3_aa: CASSLLAGSNEQFF; d_call: TRBD2; j_call: TRBJ2-1; cdr3_length: 14; clone_size: few; v_call: TRBV28
cdr3_nt: TGCGCCAGCAGTACCGGGACAGTCTACGAGCAGTACTTC; cdr3_aa: CASSTGTVYEQYF; d_call: TRBD1; j_call: TRBJ2-7; cdr3_length: 13; clone_size: .; v_call: TRBV10-1
cdr3_nt: TGTGCCAGTAGTATTCAGGGGCAGGGCCTTGCCGCCCTCACAGATACGCAGTATTTT; cdr3_aa: CASSIQGQGLAALTDTQYF; d_call: .; j_call: TRBJ2-3; cdr3_length: 19; clone_size: .; v_call: TRBV19
cdr3_nt: TGTGCCAGCAGACCGGGACAGGGCCTTTCGGTATACTATGGCTACACCTTC; cdr3_aa: CASRPGQGLSVYYGYTF; d_call: TRBD1; j_call: TRBJ1-2; cdr3_length: 17; clone_size: .; v_call: TRBV28
cdr3_nt: TGCGCCAGCATCCCTGGTCAGGGGGCGGTCACTGAAGCTTTCTTT; cdr3_aa: CASIPGQGAVTEAFF; d_call: TRBD1; j_call: TRBJ1-1; cdr3_length: 15; clone_size: few; v_call: TRBV4-1
cdr3_nt: TGTGCCAGCAGTTCACAGGACCTGAACACTGAAGCTTTCTTT; cdr3_aa: CASSSQDLNTEAFF; d_call: .; j_call: TRBJ1-1; cdr3_length: 14; clone_size: .; v_call: TRBV2
cdr3_nt: TGTGCCAGCAGTATCGTGGGGACAGCAGTTCACTCACCCCTCCACTTT; cdr3_aa: CASSIVGTAVHSPLHF; d_call: TRBD1; j_call: TRBJ1-6; cdr3_length: 16; clone_size: .; v_call: TRBV28
cdr3_nt: TGTGCCAGCAGTTACTCAGCGGGGAGAGGAAACACCATATATTTT; cdr3_aa: CASSYSAGRGNTIYF; d_call: .; j_call: TRBJ1-3; cdr3_length: 15; clone_size: .; v_call: TRBV6-5
cdr3_nt: TGTGCCAGCTCGAGGGATAACAGGGTTTACAATGAGCAGTTCTTC; cdr3_aa: CASSRDNRVYNEQFF; d_call: .; j_call: TRBJ2-1; cdr3_length: 15; clone_size: once; v_call: TRBV7-2
cdr3_nt: TGTGCCAGCAGTAGTCGTAGCGGGGGGGCTGGGAACATTCAGTACTTC; cdr3_aa: CASSSRSGGAGNIQYF; d_call: TRBD2; j_call: TRBJ2-4; cdr3_length: 16; clone_size: .; v_call: TRBV2
cdr3_nt: TGTTCCAGCCGGGACAGGGGCTACGAGCAGTACTTC; cdr3_aa: CSSRDRGYEQYF; d_call: TRBD1; j_call: TRBJ2-7; cdr3_length: 12; clone_size: .; v_call: TRBV7-9
cdr3_nt: TGTGCCAGCAGCCACAAAAAAAGGATGGACAGGGGGCGGCCGGATACGCAGTATTTT; cdr3_aa: CASSHKKRMDRGRPDTQYF; d_call: TRBD1; j_call: TRBJ2-3; cdr3_length: 19; clone_size: .; v_call: TRBV7-8
cdr3_nt: TGTGCCAGCAGCCCATTAGGCAAGGCCGGAGTAGCCGGGGAGCTGTTTTTT; cdr3_aa: CASSPLGKAGVAGELFF; d_call: .; j_call: TRBJ2-2; cdr3_length: 17; clone_size: .; v_call: TRBV7-9
cdr3_nt: TGTGCCAGCAGAGGGACAACCACTACCTACGAGCAGTACTTC; cdr3_aa: CASRGTTTTYEQYF; d_call: .; j_call: TRBJ2-7; cdr3_length: 14; clone_size: once; v_call: TRBV2
cdr3_nt: TGTGCCAGCAGCTTAGCCGAGGGTGGCTACACCTTC; cdr3_aa: CASSLAEGGYTF; d_call: .; j_call: TRBJ1-2; cdr3_length: 12; clone_size: .; v_call: TRBV7-9
cdr3_nt: TGTGCCAGCACCCTCATACCGACTAACCCGGGAGCGGGGGAGACCCAGTACTTC; cdr3_aa: CASTLIPTNPGAGETQYF; d_call: .; j_call: TRBJ2-5; cdr3_length: 18; clone_size: once; v_call: TRBV21-1
cdr3_nt: TGTGCCAGCAGGTCAGGGACTAGCGGGAGCAGCAGGGAGACCCAGTACTTC; cdr3_aa: CASRSGTSGSSRETQYF; d_call: TRBD2; j_call: TRBJ2-5; cdr3_length: 17; clone_size: .; v_call: TRBV7-2
cdr3_nt: TGTTCCAGCAGCCTGACTAGTAGCCCCACCCTAGGTAGCACAGATACGCAGTATTTT; cdr3_aa: CSSSLTSSPTLGSTDTQYF; d_call: .; j_call: TRBJ2-3; cdr3_length: 19; clone_size: .; v_call: TRBV7-9
cdr3_nt: TGTGCCAGCTCACCCCAACAGGGTCCAGATACGCAGTATTTT; cdr3_aa: CASSPQQGPDTQYF; d_call: .; j_call: TRBJ2-3; cdr3_length: 14; clone_size: .; v_call: TRBV18
cdr3_nt: TGCAGCGTACCGACTAGCGGGGGGGCCAATGAGCAGTTCTTC; cdr3_aa: CSVPTSGGANEQFF; d_call: TRBD2; j_call: TRBJ2-1; cdr3_length: 14; clone_size: .; v_call: TRBV29-1
cdr3_nt: TGTGCCAGTAGTACCCCCTTAGGGGCAGGGATCAATGAGCAGTTCTTC; cdr3_aa: CASSTPLGAGINEQFF; d_call: .; j_call: TRBJ2-1; cdr3_length: 16; clone_size: .; v_call: TRBV19
cdr3_nt: TGTGCCAGCAGCTTAGGACGGAGCTACGAGCAGTACTTC; cdr3_aa: CASSLGRSYEQYF; d_call: .; j_call: TRBJ2-7; cdr3_length: 13; clone_size: .; v_call: TRBV7-2
cdr3_nt: TGCGCCAGCAGCCAGGTACTAGCGGGACTAAACACCGGGGAGCTGTTTTTT; cdr3_aa: CASSQVLAGLNTGELFF; d_call: TRBD2; j_call: TRBJ2-2; cdr3_length: 17; clone_size: .; v_call: TRBV4-1
cdr3_nt: TGTGCCAGCAGCCCGTCCCTTGTAACAGGGATCGCCTATAATTCACCCCTCCACTTT; cdr3_aa: CASSPSLVTGIAYNSPLHF; d_call: .; j_call: TRBJ1-6; cdr3_length: 19; clone_size: .; v_call: TRBV5-4
cdr3_nt: TGTGCCAGCAGCTCAGGGGGCGGGAACACTGAAGCTTTCTTT; cdr3_aa: CASSSGGGNTEAFF; d_call: TRBD1; j_call: TRBJ1-1; cdr3_length: 14; clone_size: .; v_call: TRBV5-4
cdr3_nt: TGTGCCAGTAGTATAAGGCGTCAGGCCCTCTACTCTGGGGCCAACGTCCTGACTTTC; cdr3_aa: CASSIRRQALYSGANVLTF; d_call: .; j_call: TRBJ2-6; cdr3_length: 19; clone_size: .; v_call: TRBV19
cdr3_nt: TGTGCCAGCAGCCAAATGGGACAGGGGGATCGCCAAGGGCAGTTCTTC; cdr3_aa: CASSQMGQGDRQGQFF; d_call: TRBD1; j_call: TRBJ2-1; cdr3_length: 16; clone_size: .; v_call: TRBV14
cdr3_nt: TGTGCCAGCAGCTTAGTTAGCGGGTCCTACGAGCAGTACTTC; cdr3_aa: CASSLVSGSYEQYF; d_call: TRBD2; j_call: TRBJ2-7; cdr3_length: 14; clone_size: .; v_call: TRBV7-2
cdr3_nt: TGCAGCGTTAGGCGTGGACAGGGGAACACTGAAGCTTTCTTT; cdr3_aa: CSVRRGQGNTEAFF; d_call: TRBD1; j_call: TRBJ1-1; cdr3_length: 14; clone_size: once; v_call: TRBV29-1
cdr3_nt: TGTGCCAGCAGCACGGGACAGGGGGTCGATAATGAGCAGTTCTTC; cdr3_aa: CASSTGQGVDNEQFF; d_call: TRBD1; j_call: TRBJ2-1; cdr3_length: 15; clone_size: few; v_call: TRBV9
cdr3_nt: TGTGCCAGCAGTATGGACGGGGGCTACGAGCAGTACTTC; cdr3_aa: CASSMDGGYEQYF; d_call: .; j_call: TRBJ2-7; cdr3_length: 13; clone_size: .; v_call: TRBV2
cdr3_nt: TGTGCCAGCAGCTTACTTCCACCACATGGCGGGGGGGTAAGGGAGACCCAGTACTTC; cdr3_aa: CASSLLPPHGGGVRETQYF; d_call: TRBD2; j_call: TRBJ2-5; cdr3_length: 19; clone_size: .; v_call: TRBV11-2